A single sample is the source of the 28 T cell receptor beta chains below, sequenced in a study of cytomegalovirus exposure and HLA in healthy donors. The study ran its PCR with 60 Vbeta and 13 Jbeta primers. Only in-frame clones appear in the TCRdb table, and some are missing; sequencing was by immunoSEQ multiplex PCR. The table includes approximately 160,000 clones, 77% detected once. The sequenced sample consisted of PBMCs. Source of these receptors: a woman between 25 and 40 years old in good health and CMV-seronegative.

V gene TRBV4-3 combines with J gene TRBJ1-4, with a tentative D call TRBD1 (5 bases). Trimming took off 0 bases at V and 8 bases at J, with 16 bases between the two ends. Germline V gene data show CDR1 as LGHNA and CDR2 as YSLEER. This CDR3 contains 16 residues. CDR3 sequence reads: CASSQEIYGGSEKLFF. CDR3 sequence (DNA): TGCGCCAGCAGCCAAGAAATTTACGGGGGGAGCGAAAAACTGTTTTTT.

Remarks on this clone: At one end, the junction sequence differs from germline, possibly due to a read error. J is TRBJ2-2 and V is TRBV25-1; 9 nucleotides agree with TRBD1. The CDR3 runs 15 residues. Germline loops: CDR1 MGHDK, CDR2 SYGVNS. Here the CDR3 DNA reads TGTGCCAGCAGTACCGGGACAGGGAACCCCGGGGAGCTGTTTTTT. Its protein is CASSTGTGNPGELFF. Supplemented by reference TRBV25-1 and TRBJ2-2, the full variable domain reads EADIYQTPRYLVIGTGKKITLECSQTMGHDKMYWYQQDPGMELHLIHYSYGVNSTEKGDLSSESTVSRIRTEHFPLTLESARPSHTSQYLCASSTGTGNPGELFFGEGSRLTVL.

Worth noting for this clone: A read error may produce the germline difference seen at one junction end. The V gene is TRBV23-1, the J gene TRBJ1-5, with D perhaps TRBD1 (5 bases). TRBV23-1 is treated as an ORF (open reading frame) with a function not yet certain. This CDR3 is built from 11 residues. The CDR3 sequence is CASSSAGLRFF. The CDR3 DNA reads as TGCGCCAGCAGTTCCGCGGGACTTAGGTTTTTT.

The chain employs TRBV19 and TRBJ1-1, with TRBD1 identical over 8 bases. The CDR3 contains 15 residues. J gave up 4 bases and V 5 bases, and 9 bases lay outside the gene matches. The germline V gene encodes CDR1 LNHDA and CDR2 SQIVND (reference sequence). The CDR3 DNA is TGTGCCAGTAGTCCAGGGGGCGGTAGGGGCACTGAAGCTTTCTTT. Translated, it gives CASSPGGGRGTEAFF.

This CDR3 reads CASSQVAGGYEQYF. CDR3 nucleotides: TGCGCCAGCAGCCAAGTAGCGGGAGGATACGAGCAGTACTTC. The rearrangement links TRBV4-1 to TRBJ2-7, with 10 positions matching TRBD2. CDR1 is MGHRA and CDR2 is YSYEKL in the germline V gene. J gave up 4 bases and V 1 base, and 1 base lay outside the gene matches. The CDR3 sequence is 14 residues long.

This chain joins TRBV9 and TRBJ2-1; 8 positions agree with TRBD2. Germline CDR1 reads SGDLS; CDR2 reads YYNGEE. The CDR3 covers 16 residues. Unmatched junction bases numbered 3, after V lost 0 bases and J lost 1 base. The CDR3 DNA sequence: TGTGCCAGCAGCGTAGCGGCGGGAGGATCCTACAATGAGCAGTTCTTC. Protein sequence: CASSVAAGGSYNEQFF.

This chain connects TRBV30 to TRBJ2-3, with 7 bases identical to TRBD2. V shed 0 bases and J 6 bases; nucleotides not matched to a gene: 0. CDR3 length: 12 residues. The germline V gene encodes CDR1 GTSNPN and CDR2 SVGIG (reference sequence). CDR3: CAWSVLADTQYF. CDR3 DNA: TGTGCCTGGAGTGTACTAGCGGATACGCAGTATTTT.

The gene calls are TRBV4-3 and TRBJ2-5; D unclear. Trimming left V 0 bases short and J 5 bases short, with 7 bases between. This CDR3 contains 13 residues. Looked up from germline, CDR1 is LGHNA and CDR2 is YSLEER. The CDR3 protein is CASSQESRETQYF. The CDR3, as DNA: TGCGCCAGCAGCCAAGAAAGCAGGGAGACCCAGTACTTC.

The rearrangement joins TRBV2 to TRBJ1-2; no definite D call. The germline V gene has CDR1 SNHLY and CDR2 FYNNEI. V was shortened by 5 bases and J by 0 bases, with 7 bases between the two germline ends. This CDR3 is built from 13 residues. For the CDR3, the DNA is TGTGCCAGCAGTCTTGGAGCTAACTATGGCTACACCTTC. It yields the protein CASSLGANYGYTF. Based on the CDR3 plus reference TRBV2 and TRBJ1-2, the full variable domain is EPEVTQTPSHQVTQMGQEVILRCVPISNHLYFYWYRQILGQKVEFLVSFYNNEISEKSEIFDDQFSVERPDGSNFTLKIRSTKLEDSAMYFCASSLGANYGYTFGSGTRLTVV.

The chain recombines TRBV11-2 with TRBJ1-4; 9 nucleotides line up with TRBD1. CDR1 is SGHAT, CDR2 FQNNGV, per germline. The trim removed 6 bases at V and 4 bases at J, leaving 9 bases unmatched. CDR3 length equals 16 residues. The CDR3 sequence: CASSSYRGRGNEKLFF. The DNA for the CDR3 is TGTGCCAGCAGTTCCTACAGGGGGCGCGGTAATGAAAAACTGTTTTTT. Together with reference TRBV11-2 and TRBJ1-4, the CDR3 gives the full variable domain: EAGVAQSPRYKIIEKRQSVAFWCNPISGHATLYWYQQILGQGPKLLIQFQNNGVVDDSQLPKDRFSAERLKGVDSTLKIQPAKLEDSAVYLCASSSYRGRGNEKLFFGSGTQLSVL.

The chain links TRBV7-2 to TRBJ2-5, with 7 bases aligning to TRBD1. Judging by the DNA end, TRBJ2-7 fits better; the J call may be wrong. The CDR3 is 14 amino acids. The germline gives CDR1 SGHTA, CDR2 FQGNSA. This CDR3 reads CASSLRRQGYEQYF. CDR3 coding DNA: TGTGCCAGCAGCTTAAGGCGACAGGGCTACGAGCAGTACTTC.

The J gene is TRBJ1-1, the V gene TRBV19, with no clear D. CDR3 length equals 13 residues. V lost 7 bases and J lost 5, with 14 bases in between. CDR1 is LNHDA, CDR2 SQIVND, per germline (reference sequence). The CDR3 loop reads CASKSWGGTEAFF. In nucleotides, the CDR3 is TGTGCCAGTAAAAGTTGGGGAGGGACTGAAGCTTTCTTT.

The chain recombines TRBV6-5 with TRBJ2-1, with D tentatively TRBD2 (6 bases). Looked up from germline, CDR1 is MNHEY and CDR2 is SVGAGI. The CDR3 runs to 15 residues. With 5 bases removed from V and 1 base from J, the gap between germline ends came to 12 bases. In nucleotides, the CDR3 is TGTGCCAGCAGTCCCCCGAGCGGGTCCTACAATGAGCAGTTCTTC. Its protein is CASSPPSGSYNEQFF.

This chain links TRBV5-1 with TRBJ2-7, with D maybe TRBD1 (7 bases). With 7 bases removed from V and 6 bases from J, the gap between germline ends came to 23 bases. Germline-derived CDR1 and CDR2 are SGHRS and YFSETQ. The CDR3 extends over 15 amino acids. The CDR3 loop is CASCRLDGGQSEQYF. The CDR3, as DNA: TGCGCCAGCTGCCGGCTCGACGGGGGACAGTCCGAGCAGTACTTC.

This clone occurred a few times. CDR3 DNA sequence: TGTGCCAGCAGTGTTTGGCTAGCGGGGGAGACCCAGTACTTC. This gives the protein CASSVWLAGETQYF. The J gene is TRBJ2-5, the V gene TRBV25-1, with 9 bases that match TRBD2. Trimming at V came to 4 bases and at J to 5 bases, leaving 5 bases not matched to a gene. The germline gives CDR1 MGHDK, CDR2 SYGVNS. The CDR3 extends over 14 amino acids.

V is TRBV30 and J is TRBJ1-6, with a weak D call TRBD1 (5 bases). The CDR3 length is 17 residues. Germline-derived CDR1 and CDR2 are GTSNPN and SVGIG (reference sequence). V shed 0 bases and J shed 9 bases, with 21 bases lying between them. The CDR3 region has the DNA TGTGCCTGGAGTGTGTCCTCAGGAAGCGGGACCGGTTCACCCCTCCACTTT. Its protein is CAWSVSSGSGTGSPLHF.

The chain has TRBV7-9 and TRBJ1-1, with 9 bases fitting TRBD1. Germline CDR1 is SEHNR and CDR2 is FQNEAQ (reference sequence). The length of the CDR3 is 14 residues. J gave up 1 base and V 3 bases, and 0 bases lay outside the gene matches. This CDR3 is CASSLGQGNTEAFF. CDR3 in DNA: TGTGCCAGCAGCTTGGGACAGGGGAACACTGAAGCTTTCTTT.

The CDR3 reads CASSSTRYNEQFF. The CDR3 DNA reads TGTGCCAGCAGCTCCACCCGGTACAATGAGCAGTTCTTC. J is TRBJ2-1 and V is TRBV7-3; unclear D gene. This CDR3 has 13 residues. The germline CDR1 and CDR2 sequences are SGHTA and FQGTGA. Trimming pared 4 bases from V and 4 bases from J, leaving 8 bases between.

V gene TRBV14 combines with J gene TRBJ2-1; 14 bases are shared with TRBD2. Looked up from germline, CDR1 is SGHDN and CDR2 is FVKESK. CDR3 length: 14 amino acids. Unmatched junction bases numbered 4, after V lost 3 bases and J lost 12 bases. CDR3 in amino acids: CASSQTTSGRVQFF. In DNA, the CDR3 is TGTGCCAGCAGCCAGACGACTAGCGGGAGGGTGCAGTTCTTC.

The genes are TRBV27 and TRBJ2-3; TRBD2 agrees at 12 bases. Germline trimming cut 7 bases from V and 4 bases from J; bases unmatched to any gene: 6. The CDR3 has 15 residues. CDR1 and CDR2 (germline): MNHEY, SMNVEV (reference sequence). CDR3 DNA: TGTGCCAGCACTCCCGGGACTAGCGGGCCAGATACGCAGTATTTT. Translated: CASTPGTSGPDTQYF.

V gene TRBV5-5 combines with J gene TRBJ2-4, with 11 bases that match TRBD1. V shed 3 bases and J 4 bases; nucleotides not matched to a gene: 0. Germline V gene lookup returns CDR1 SGHKS and CDR2 YYEKEE (reference sequence). The length of the CDR3 is 14 residues. CDR3 coding DNA: TGTGCCAGCAGCTGGGACAGGGGGAAAAACATTCAGTACTTC. It yields the protein CASSWDRGKNIQYF.

This sequence joins TRBV7-2 and TRBJ2-1, with 14 bases fitting TRBD2. Unmatched junction bases numbered 5, after V lost 1 base and J lost 6 bases. Germline lookup yields CDR1 SGHTA and CDR2 FQGNSA. The CDR3 is made up of 17 amino acids. CDR3 protein: CASSLVSGTSGGNEQFF. DNA of the CDR3: TGTGCCAGCAGCTTAGTGAGCGGGACTAGCGGGGGCAATGAGCAGTTCTTC.

The gene calls are TRBV5-1 and TRBJ1-2; no firm D call. V shed 4 bases and J shed 3 bases, with 13 bases lying between them. This CDR3 has 14 residues. In germline, CDR1 is SGHRS, CDR2 YFSETQ. CDR3 coding DNA: TGCGCCAGCAGCCCCTCGCAGGAACACTATGGCTACACCTTC. This codes for CASSPSQEHYGYTF.

The chain is built from TRBV6-6 and TRBJ2-5; a weak D match, TRBD1 (5 bases). Germline CDR1 is MNHNY and CDR2 is SVGAGI (reference sequence). The CDR3 covers 14 residues. Trimming shortened V by 0 bases and J by 4 bases, and 9 bases separated the two germline ends. CDR3: CASSYSSRAETQYF. The CDR3 region has the DNA TGTGCCAGCAGTTACTCGAGCAGGGCAGAGACCCAGTACTTC.

This chain uses TRBV19 with TRBJ2-1, with 7 bases aligning to TRBD2. The CDR3 runs 15 residues. Trimming removed 10 bases from V and 0 bases from J; junction bases left unmatched: 9. Germline V gene lookup returns CDR1 LNHDA and CDR2 SQIVND (reference sequence). The DNA for the CDR3 is TGTGCCATGTACTGGGGGGGATGCTCCTACAATGAGCAGTTCTTC. Protein sequence: CAMYWGGCSYNEQFF.

The rearrangement links TRBV4-1 to TRBJ2-1; 13 bases align to TRBD2. The CDR3 runs 16 residues. The germline gives CDR1 MGHRA, CDR2 YSYEKL. V shed 1 base and J 9 bases; nucleotides not matched to a gene: 6. CDR3 nucleotide sequence: TGCGCCAGCAGCCAAGGGCCGGGACTAGCGGGAAGTGAGCAGTTCTTC. It specifies CASSQGPGLAGSEQFF.

The V and J genes are TRBV7-8 and TRBJ1-1; D may be TRBD1 (6 bases). Per germline, CDR1 SGHVS and CDR2 FQNEAQ. V lost 5 bases and J lost 2, with 18 bases in between. The CDR3 has 16 amino acids. The CDR3 region has the DNA TGTGCCAGCAGCCCCGAGGGGGGGAAGGGAAACACTGAAGCTTTCTTT. Residues: CASSPEGGKGNTEAFF.

The chain couples TRBV5-1 to TRBJ1-6, with D hard to call. The germline gives CDR1 SGHRS, CDR2 YFSETQ. The CDR3 extends over 12 amino acids. The V gene lost 5 bases and the J gene lost 8 bases, with 8 bases spanning the gap. The CDR3 loop reads CASRGGDSPLHF. Written as DNA, the CDR3 is TGCGCCAGCAGGGGAGGCGATTCACCCCTCCACTTT.